This TCR beta chain was sequenced during a study of OX40 agonist ivuxolimab in advanced cancers. Study-wide background: Dose-escalation cases comprised hepatocellular carcinoma, melanoma, renal cell or head and neck cancer. Those enrolled were 80% to 85% male, with a mean age of approximately 60 years and ages from roughly 20 to 90.

Germline CDR1 reads MNHNS; CDR2 reads SASEGT. The CDR3 is 16 amino acids. The ends were cut back, 2 bases at V and 0 bases at J, with 11 bases in the middle. Produced via immunoSEQ multiplex PCR; TCRdb's table is partial and in-frame only. Of tens of thousands of clones in the sample, over 80% are singletons; the top ten hold roughly 25%. The input for sequencing was CD4+ or CD8+ T cells sorted from blood, taken in a trial of the OX40 agonist ivuxolimab. The receptor's source is an adult with an advanced solid tumor such as melanoma, head and neck, liver or kidney cancer. The chain couples TRBV6-1 to TRBJ1-5, with D possibly TRBD1 on 5 matching bases. CDR3 region: CASSEYPTASNQPQHF. The CDR3 nucleotides read TGTGCCAGCAGTGAATACCCGACAGCTAGCAATCAGCCCCAGCATTTT.